This TCR beta chain appears in the sequencing data of a study of T cells in Graves' hyperthyroidism and ophthalmopathy. Hyperthyroidism of Graves' type that showed no ophthalmopathy progression within 18 months was stable. Each diagnosis drew on symptoms, thyroxine, TRAb, thyroid ultrasound and orbital computed tomography findings. Fresh peripheral blood, 10 ml, yielded the PBMCs. This clonotype was seen repeatedly, ten times or more. The antigen is undetermined. Amplified regions were TCR beta CDR3 sequences from RNA transcripts. First-round RT-PCR of the TCR CDR3 relied on the HTBI primer set. Each CDR3 protein is one row after TCRdb ran MiXCR on the multiplex PCR reads. The data hold 300,000 to 400,000 distinct CDR3 sequences, with 13% observed a single time. This CDR3 is built from 17 residues. Germline V gene lookup returns CDR1 DFQATT and CDR2 SNEGSKA (reference sequence). With V trimmed by 1 base and J by 1 base, 8 bases remained unmatched.

Study-wide results and caveats: Ophthalmopathy, which appeared later, was predicted by the model a median about 6.8 months before onset.

This rearrangement joins TRBV20-1 to TRBJ2-1; 9 bases agree with TRBD2. Sequencing was performed on blood. The receptor was isolated from a woman younger than 30 with Graves' hyperthyroidism. The CDR3 DNA is TGCAGTGCTAGAGGTGAAAGTAGCGGGAGTTCCTACAATGAGCAGTTCTTC. Its translation: CSARGESSGSSYNEQFF.